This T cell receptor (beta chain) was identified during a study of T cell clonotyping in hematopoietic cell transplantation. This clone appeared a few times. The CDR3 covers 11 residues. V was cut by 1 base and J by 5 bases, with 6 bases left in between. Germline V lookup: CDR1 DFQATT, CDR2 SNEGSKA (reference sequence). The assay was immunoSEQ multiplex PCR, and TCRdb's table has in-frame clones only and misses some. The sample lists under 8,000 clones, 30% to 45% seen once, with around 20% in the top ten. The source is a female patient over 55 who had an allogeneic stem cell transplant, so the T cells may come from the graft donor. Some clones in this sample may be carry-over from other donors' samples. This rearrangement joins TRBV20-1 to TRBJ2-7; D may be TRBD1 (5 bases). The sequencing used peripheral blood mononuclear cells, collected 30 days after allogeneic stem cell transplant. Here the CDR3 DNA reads TGCAGTGCTAGAGCCAGGGACGAGCAGTACTTC. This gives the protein CSARARDEQYF.